Listed here are 15 T cell receptor beta chains from one sample, sequenced in a study of CD8 T cells in ankylosing spondylitis. Each CDR3 protein gets one entry after TCRdb re-called the 5' RACE reads with MiXCR. This sample has approximately 100,000 distinct CDR3 sequences, with 20% to 30% found just once. Sequences were obtained from synovial fluid, either unsorted or a sorted T cell fraction (not recorded which). These receptor sequences come from a male donor with ankylosing spondylitis.

This clonotype was seen a few times. This rearrangement joins TRBV2 to TRBJ2-5; D gene ambiguous. Germline-derived CDR1 and CDR2 are SNHLY and FYNNEI. The CDR3 loop spans 13 amino acids. Trimming took 6 bases from V and 5 from J, leaving 13 bases between them. The CDR3 region is CASRLSGQETQYF. The DNA of the CDR3 is TGTGCCAGCAGGCTTTCGGGTCAGGAGACCCAGTACTTC. Combining the CDR3 with reference TRBV2 and TRBJ2-5 gives the whole variable domain EPEVTQTPSHQVTQMGQEVILRCVPISNHLYFYWYRQILGQKVEFLVSFYNNEISEKSEIFDDQFSVERPDGSNFTLKIRSTKLEDSAMYFCASRLSGQETQYFGPGTRLLVL.

For the CDR3, the DNA is TGTGCCAGCGTTAGACAGGGGAACACCGGGGAGCTGTTTTTT. This sequence encodes CASVRQGNTGELFF. The chain links TRBV7-6 to TRBJ2-2, with 7 bases matching TRBD1. Germline V CDR1 and CDR2: SGHVS, FNYEAQ. The CDR3 spans 14 residues. Germline trimming cut 8 bases from V and 1 base from J; bases unmatched to any gene: 4.

This clonotype was detected only a few times. The J gene is TRBJ2-7, the V gene TRBV5-1; D ambiguous. V lost 2 bases and J lost 2, with 14 bases in between. Germline-derived CDR1 and CDR2 are SGHRS and YFSETQ. CDR3 length equals 15 residues. The CDR3 reads CASSFLPGLTYEQYF. As DNA, the CDR3 is TGCGCCAGCAGCTTCCTTCCGGGCCTAACCTACGAGCAGTACTTC.

The CDR3 protein is CASSFLLAGVYNEQFF. The DNA of the CDR3 is TGTGCCAGCAGCTTCCTACTAGCGGGAGTCTACAATGAGCAGTTCTTC. The rearrangement links TRBV11-3 to TRBJ2-1; the match to TRBD2 covers 11 bases. The germline V gene has CDR1 SGHNT and CDR2 YENEEA. J gave up 3 bases and V 3 bases, and 4 bases lay outside the gene matches. The CDR3 has 16 residues.

The chain uses TRBV7-2 and TRBJ1-2; D not resolved. V was trimmed by 5 bases and J by 6 bases, leaving 13 bases between them. The CDR3 extends over 13 amino acids. In germline, CDR1 is SGHTA, CDR2 FQGNSA. CDR3 protein: CASSGVIRNGYTF. The CDR3 nucleotides are TGTGCCAGCAGCGGGGTCATTCGCAATGGCTACACCTTC.

This clonotype was counted between two and nine times. The chain is built from TRBV5-6 and TRBJ2-2, with 7 bases fitting TRBD1. The length of the CDR3 is 16 residues. The V segment lost 3 bases and the J segment 4 bases; nucleotides outside the gene matches: 9. CDR1 SGHDT and CDR2 YYEEEE come from the germline V gene. CDR3 nucleotide sequence: TGTGCCAGCAGCTGGGGAACAGGGGACCCCACCGGGGAGCTGTTTTTT. This sequence encodes CASSWGTGDPTGELFF. Drawing the rest from reference TRBV5-6 and TRBJ2-2, the complete variable domain is DAGVTQSPTHLIKTRGQQVTLRCSPKSGHDTVSWYQQALGQGPQFIFQYYEEEERQRGNFPDRFSGHQFPNYSSELNVNALLLGDSALYLCASSWGTGDPTGELFFGEGSRLTVL.

Comment on this clonotype: A much larger clonotype is one base distant, so this may be a read error. The chain is built from TRBV6-1 and TRBJ1-1; D call uncertain. Germline CDR1 and CDR2: MNHNS and SASEGT. This CDR3 is 15 amino acids long. The CDR3 coding sequence is TGTGCCAGCAGTCCGGACGGCTTAATGAACACTGAAGCTTCCTTT. This gives the protein CASSPDGLMNTEASF.

This clonotype was found many times. The rearrangement joins TRBV20-1 to TRBJ1-1, with no clear D. Germline CDR1 is DFQATT and CDR2 is SNEGSKA (reference sequence). Trimming shortened V by 5 bases and J by 5 bases, and 15 bases separated the two germline ends. This CDR3 contains 13 residues. In DNA, the CDR3 is TGCAGTGCTGAAGGCCGGGGAGAAACTGAAGCTTTCTTT. It yields the protein CSAEGRGETEAFF.

This clonotype has ten or more counts. The V gene is TRBV14, the J gene TRBJ2-1; possibly TRBD1 or TRBD2 for D (6 bases each). In germline, CDR1 is SGHDN, CDR2 FVKESK. The CDR3 spans 12 residues. V was cut by 0 bases and J by 15 bases, with 12 bases left in between. CDR3 sequence (DNA): TGTGCCAGCAGCCAAGATAGGAGGGGGAGGTTCTTC. This codes for CASSQDRRGRFF.

V gene TRBV6-1 combines with J gene TRBJ2-3, with 7 bases fitting TRBD1. With V trimmed by 6 bases and J by 5 bases, 5 bases remained unmatched. The CDR3 covers 13 residues. The germline gives CDR1 MNHNS, CDR2 SASEGT. The CDR3 DNA sequence: TGTGCCAGCAGCTCGACAGGGAAAGATACGCAGTATTTT. Its translation: CASSSTGKDTQYF.

J is TRBJ2-6 and V is TRBV5-1, with D tentatively TRBD1 (5 bases). Germline V lookup: CDR1 SGHRS, CDR2 YFSETQ. Trimming shortened V by 1 base and J by 0 bases, and 8 bases separated the two germline ends. The CDR3 covers 16 residues. In nucleotides, the CDR3 is TGCGCCAGCAGCTTGACAGGCTACTCTGGGGCCAACGTCCTGACTTTC. It yields the protein CASSLTGYSGANVLTF.

The V and J genes are TRBV11-3 and TRBJ2-3; no definite D call. CDR3 length: 12 residues. The V gene's germline CDR1 is SGHNT and CDR2 YENEEA. The germline V and J ends were trimmed by 5 bases and 2 bases, with 5 bases remaining between them. The chain's CDR3 is CASSIDTDTQYF. The CDR3 bases are TGTGCCAGCAGCATTGACACAGATACGCAGTATTTT.

This clonotype was recorded at least ten times. The rearrangement links TRBV11-2 to TRBJ2-1, with 8 nucleotides matching TRBD2. Germline lookup yields CDR1 SGHAT and CDR2 FQNNGV. V was clipped by 1 base and J by 8 bases; unmatched bases: 13. The CDR3 is 17 residues long. CDR3: CASSLASSGRKSDEQFF. The CDR3 DNA follows: TGTGCCAGCAGCTTAGCTTCGAGCGGGAGAAAAAGCGATGAGCAGTTCTTC.

This clonotype came up a few times. The rearrangement links TRBV5-1 to TRBJ2-7; the match to TRBD1 covers 7 bases. With V trimmed by 4 bases and J by 3 bases, 7 bases remained unmatched. The germline V gene encodes CDR1 SGHRS and CDR2 YFSETQ. The CDR3 runs 14 residues. This CDR3 reads CASSTTGQIYEQYF. The CDR3 DNA reads as TGCGCCAGCAGCACAACGGGACAGATCTACGAGCAGTACTTC.

This clonotype was detected many times. The rearrangement joins TRBV2 to TRBJ1-1; D is unclear. The V and J ends lost 6 bases and 1 base respectively, with 9 bases between them. The CDR3 covers 13 residues. Germline-derived CDR1 and CDR2 are SNHLY and FYNNEI. The CDR3 loop is CASRTEPNTEAFF. The DNA for the CDR3 is TGTGCCAGCAGGACGGAACCGAACACTGAAGCTTTCTTT.